The 10 T cell receptor beta chains below all came from one sample that was sequenced in a study of cytomegalovirus exposure and HLA in healthy donors. With 60 Vbeta and 13 Jbeta primers, the PCR was carried out. Profiled with immunoSEQ multiplex PCR; TCRdb holds only in-frame clones, not every one. The sample holds 150,000 to 200,000 clones, around 80% seen once. The specimen sequenced was PBMCs. The origin of the receptors is a young man in good health and CMV-seronegative.

The rearrangement links TRBV25-1 to TRBJ2-5, with unresolved D. The CDR3 consists of 13 residues. V dropped 2 bases and J dropped 11 bases, with 15 bases sitting between them. The germline V gene has CDR1 MGHDK and CDR2 SYGVNS. Here the CDR3 DNA reads TGTGCCAGCAGTGAACCCCCCCTTGTAGAGCAGTACTTC. Translation gives CASSEPPLVEQYF.

CDR3 sequence (DNA): TGTGCCAGTACCCCGGACATGAGCGCTGGAAACACCATATATTTT. Translating it yields CASTPDMSAGNTIYF. V is TRBV19 and J is TRBJ1-3; the D gene is possibly TRBD1 (5 bases). Trimming took off 7 bases at V and 2 bases at J, with 15 bases between the two ends. Germline V gene lookup returns CDR1 LNHDA and CDR2 SQIVND (reference sequence). CDR3 length equals 15 residues.

This sequence joins TRBV11-3 and TRBJ2-7; 9 bases align to TRBD2. The CDR3 length is 19 residues. Germline CDR1 and CDR2: SGHNT and YENEEA. J was trimmed by 1 base and V by 4 bases; bases with no gene match: 17. In nucleotides, the CDR3 is TGTGCCAGCAGCTCGACTTCGAGGGCAGCGGGAGGTAGGTCCTACGAGCAGTACTTC. The encoded protein is CASSSTSRAAGGRSYEQYF.

As concerns this clone: Other nucleotide sequences in the sample specify the same CDR3. The J gene is TRBJ1-2, the V gene TRBV7-2, with no clear D. Germline V gene lookup returns CDR1 SGHTA and CDR2 FQGNSA. This CDR3 region has 14 residues. Trimming cost V 7 bases and J 6 bases, with 18 bases left between them. The CDR3 coding sequence is TGTGCCAGCATGCCGAGGTCGGGAGTCGATGGCTACACCTTC. It encodes CASMPRSGVDGYTF.

This chain joins TRBV6-5 and TRBJ2-2; 8 bases map to TRBD2. Germline V gives CDR1 MNHEY, CDR2 SVGAGI. The CDR3 sequence is 16 residues long. V lost 3 bases to trimming and J lost 4 bases; unmatched junction nucleotides: 7. CDR3 in DNA: TGTGCCAGCAGTTATAAGGCGGGAGGTGGCACCGGGGAGCTGTTTTTT. This encodes CASSYKAGGGTGELFF.

The chain uses TRBV19 and TRBJ2-7; D remains ambiguous. The CDR3 is 12 residues long. Germline V lookup: CDR1 LNHDA, CDR2 SQIVND (reference sequence). The V gene lost 5 bases and the J gene lost 0 bases, with 5 bases spanning the gap. The CDR3 here is CASSLNSYEQYF. The CDR3 DNA is TGTGCCAGTAGTCTTAACTCCTACGAGCAGTACTTC.

V and J are TRBV5-4 and TRBJ1-2; TRBD1 might be the D (6 bases). Germline CDR1 is SGHNT and CDR2 is YYREEE (reference sequence). Trimming took 6 bases from V and 0 from J, leaving 21 bases between them. This CDR3 is 17 amino acids long. CDR3 amino acids: CASTTRPGAPSNYGYTF. The CDR3 nucleotides read TGTGCCAGCACCACTCGACCAGGGGCGCCCTCTAACTATGGCTACACCTTC.

As for this clone: This same CDR3 is encoded by further DNA sequences in the sample. The genes are TRBV5-4 and TRBJ2-3; 8 positions agree with TRBD1. V trimming: 0 bases; J trimming: 3 bases; junction bases outside the gene matches: 3. The CDR3 contains 15 residues. Per the germline V gene, CDR1 is SGHNT and CDR2 is YYREEE (reference sequence). The CDR3: CASSLDRGVTDTQYF. The CDR3, as DNA: TGTGCCAGCAGCTTGGACAGGGGGGTAACAGATACGCAGTATTTT.

The chain carries TRBV5-1 and TRBJ2-1; 11 positions match TRBD2. The V segment lost 0 bases and the J segment 7 bases; nucleotides outside the gene matches: 3. This CDR3 comprises 15 residues. Germline V gene sequence: CDR1 SGHRS, CDR2 YFSETQ. The CDR3 DNA reads as TGCGCCAGCAGCTTGGTAGCGGGGGGGAGGAATGAGCAGTTCTTC. This codes for CASSLVAGGRNEQFF.

This chain connects TRBV6-1 to TRBJ2-6; D gene unclear. The CDR3 has 16 residues. Trimming removed 0 bases from V and 0 bases from J, with 6 bases in between. The germline V gene encodes CDR1 MNHNS and CDR2 SASEGT. The CDR3 nucleotides read TGTGCCAGCAGTGAAGCGGGCAGCTCTGGGGCCAACGTCCTGACTTTC. It translates to CASSEAGSSGANVLTF.